The 10 T cell receptor beta chains below come from one sample, sequenced in a study of blood T cell repertoires in COVID-19. Assay: immunoSEQ multiplex PCR; the TCRdb copy retains only in-frame clones and omits some. This table has 100,000 to 150,000 clones, around 90% appearing once. The material sequenced was peripheral blood. The receptors were gathered from a woman aged 60-75 years with COVID-19, enrolled during active disease.

The chain is built from TRBV18 and TRBJ2-1, with TRBD1 matching 8 bases. This CDR3 region has 15 residues. Germline trimming cut 3 bases from V and 7 bases from J; bases unmatched to any gene: 8. The germline gives CDR1 KGHSH, CDR2 LQKENI. The CDR3 nucleotides read TGTGCCAGCTCACCGGATACAGGGGGTAGGAATGAGCAGTTCTTC. Encoded protein: CASSPDTGGRNEQFF.

The chain links TRBV19 to TRBJ1-2; D might be TRBD1 (6 bases). Trimming took off 2 bases at V and 0 bases at J, with 10 bases between the two ends. This CDR3 comprises 15 residues. CDR1 and CDR2 from the germline V gene are LNHDA and SQIVND (reference sequence). DNA for the CDR3: TGTGCCAGTAGTATACAAGGGACATCTAACTATGGCTACACCTTC. As protein: CASSIQGTSNYGYTF.

The chain carries TRBV10-3 and TRBJ2-1; 9 nucleotides line up with TRBD2. Germline V gives CDR1 ENHRY, CDR2 SYGVKD. This CDR3 has 17 amino acids. With 0 bases clipped from V and 6 bases from J, the junction kept 9 bases outside the gene matches. The CDR3 bases are TGTGCCATCAGTGAGTCGAGAGTAGCGGGGGACCCCAATGAGCAGTTCTTC. Encoded protein: CAISESRVAGDPNEQFF.

Points on this clone: Relative to the germline gene, one junction end is altered; a read error may explain this. V and J are TRBV29-1 and TRBJ2-1; 7 positions match TRBD1. Per the germline V gene, CDR1 is SQVTM and CDR2 is ANQGSEA. The CDR3 has 14 residues. The CDR3 DNA reads as TGCAGCATAGACAGGGCGCTCTCCTTCAATGAGCAGTTCTTC. It translates to CSIDRALSFNEQFF.

DNA of the CDR3: TGTGCCAGCAGCGCGCTGACAGGGAATGTAGGCAATGAGCAGTTCTTC. This gives the protein CASSALTGNVGNEQFF. The rearrangement links TRBV9 to TRBJ2-1; 7 bases are a match to TRBD1. The CDR3 loop spans 16 amino acids. With V trimmed by 3 bases and J by 6 bases, 12 bases remained unmatched. Germline V gives CDR1 SGDLS, CDR2 YYNGEE.

The chain combines TRBV5-8 with TRBJ1-3; a possible D gene is TRBD1 (6 bases). The CDR3 spans 17 residues. V lost 0 bases, J lost 0 bases, and 13 bases lay in between. Germline-derived CDR1 and CDR2 are SGHTS and YDEGEE. The CDR3 sequence: CASSLGLQGSSGNTIYF. DNA of the CDR3: TGTGCCAGCAGCTTGGGCCTACAGGGAAGCTCTGGAAACACCATATATTTT. Supplemented by reference TRBV5-8 and TRBJ1-3, the full variable domain reads EAGVTQSPTHLIKTRGQQATLRCSPISGHTSVYWYQQALGLGLQFLLWYDEGEERNRGNFPPRFSGRQFPNYSSELNVNALELEDSALYLCASSLGLQGSSGNTIYFGEGSWLTVV.

The gene calls are TRBV6-2 or TRBV6-3 and TRBJ1-2; TRBD1 matches 11 bases. The length of the CDR3 is 14 residues. Losses at the gene ends were 2 bases for V and 8 bases for J; bases not matched to a gene: 4. Germline loops: CDR1 MNHEY, CDR2 SVGEGT. Here the CDR3 DNA reads TGTGCCAGCAGTTACAGCGGACAGGGGGCAGGCTACACCTTC. This gives the protein CASSYSGQGAGYTF.

The gene calls are TRBV4-2 and TRBJ2-3, with TRBD2 matching 11 bases. Per germline, CDR1 LGHNA and CDR2 YNFKEQ. The length of the CDR3 is 16 residues. Trimming at V came to 1 base and at J to 2 bases, leaving 2 bases not matched to a gene. The CDR3 nucleotides read TGTGCCAGCAGCCAAGGGACTAGCGGGTTCACAGATACGCAGTATTTT. This codes for CASSQGTSGFTDTQYF.

This chain connects TRBV7-3 to TRBJ1-2; D possibly corresponds to TRBD1 (6 bases). Trimming removed 4 bases from V and 8 bases from J, with 14 bases in between. The CDR3 totals 13 residues. Germline loops: CDR1 SGHTA, CDR2 FQGTGA. The CDR3 bases are TGTGCCAGCAGCTCTTCACAGGGAGTCGGCTACACCTTC. Its protein product is CASSSSQGVGYTF.

The rearrangement uses TRBV5-4 and TRBJ1-1; 9 bases are a match to TRBD1. The V gene end was trimmed by 1 base and the J gene end by 4 bases; junction bases not matched to a gene: 2. This CDR3 is 14 amino acids long. The germline V gene encodes CDR1 SGHNT and CDR2 YYREEE (reference sequence). As DNA, the CDR3 is TGTGCCAGCAGCTTGAGGACAGGGGTCACTGAAGCTTTCTTT. Translated: CASSLRTGVTEAFF.